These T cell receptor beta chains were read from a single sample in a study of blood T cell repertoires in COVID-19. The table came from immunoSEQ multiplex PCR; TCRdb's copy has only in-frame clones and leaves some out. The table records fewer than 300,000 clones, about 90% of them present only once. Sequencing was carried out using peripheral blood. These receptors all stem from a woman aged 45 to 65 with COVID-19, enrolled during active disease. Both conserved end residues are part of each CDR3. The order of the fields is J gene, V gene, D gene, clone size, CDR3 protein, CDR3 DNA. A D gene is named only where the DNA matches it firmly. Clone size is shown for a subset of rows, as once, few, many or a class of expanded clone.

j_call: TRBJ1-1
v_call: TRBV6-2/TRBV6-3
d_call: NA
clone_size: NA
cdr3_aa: CASSRGPTEAFF
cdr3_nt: TGTGCCAGTAGCAGGGGTCCCACTGAAGCTTTCTTT

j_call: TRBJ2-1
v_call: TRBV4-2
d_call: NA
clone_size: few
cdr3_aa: CASSQDFLRETYNEQFF
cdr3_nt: TGTGCCAGCAGCCAAGATTTTTTACGGGAGACCTACAATGAGCAGTTCTTC

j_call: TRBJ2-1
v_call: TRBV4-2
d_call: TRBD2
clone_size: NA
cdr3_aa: CASSQTLAGGPENEQFF
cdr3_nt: TGTGCCAGCAGCCAAACCCTAGCGGGAGGGCCGGAAAATGAGCAGTTCTTC

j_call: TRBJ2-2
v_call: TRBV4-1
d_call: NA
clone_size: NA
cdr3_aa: CASSYGAGVGELFF
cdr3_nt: TGCGCCAGCAGCTACGGCGCAGGGGTGGGGGAGCTGTTTTTT

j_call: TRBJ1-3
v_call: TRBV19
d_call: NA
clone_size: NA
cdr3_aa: CASISGSSGNTIYF
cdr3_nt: TGTGCCAGTATTTCGGGATCCTCTGGAAACACCATATATTTT

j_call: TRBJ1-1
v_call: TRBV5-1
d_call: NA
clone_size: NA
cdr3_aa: CASSSRDTNTEAFF
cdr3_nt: TGCGCCAGCAGCTCCCGGGATACGAACACTGAAGCTTTCTTT

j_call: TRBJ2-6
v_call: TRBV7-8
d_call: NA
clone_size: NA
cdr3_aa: CASSPSEQGVLSGANVLTF
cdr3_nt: TGTGCCAGCAGCCCCTCCGAACAGGGAGTTCTTTCTGGGGCCAACGTCCTGACTTTC

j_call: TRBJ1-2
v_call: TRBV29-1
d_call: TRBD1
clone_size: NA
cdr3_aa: CSGWDRGPYNYGYTF
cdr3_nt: TGCAGCGGATGGGACAGGGGGCCATATAACTATGGCTACACCTTC

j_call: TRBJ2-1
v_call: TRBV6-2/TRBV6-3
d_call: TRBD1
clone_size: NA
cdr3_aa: CASSLDRAKYNEQFF
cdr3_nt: TGTGCCAGCAGCCTTGACAGGGCCAAGTACAATGAGCAGTTCTTC

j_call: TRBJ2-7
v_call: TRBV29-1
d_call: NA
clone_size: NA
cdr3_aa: CSVAQTGIRGEQYF
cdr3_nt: TGCAGCGTTGCACAAACCGGGATTAGAGGCGAGCAGTACTTC

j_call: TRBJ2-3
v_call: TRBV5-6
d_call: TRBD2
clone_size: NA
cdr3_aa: CASSHGSGESTDTQYF
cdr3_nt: TGTGCCAGCAGCCATGGTAGCGGGGAAAGCACAGATACGCAGTATTTT